The TCR beta chain under discussion was sequenced for a study of CD8 T cells in ankylosing spondylitis. This CDR3 comprises 14 residues. Germline V CDR1 and CDR2: SGHKS, YYEKEE (reference sequence). The V and J ends lost 0 bases and 7 bases respectively, with 11 bases between them. This clonotype has a handful of counts. Its cognate antigen is unknown. Quantitative 5'-RACE with molecular barcodes produced the TCR beta libraries. TCRdb processed the 5' RACE reads anew with MiXCR; each CDR3 protein has one entry. The sample gives 450,000 to 550,000 distinct CDR3 sequences, approximately 5% of which show up once; 3.5% is in the top ten. The study's findings and limits: One TCR beta motif, made up of several highly homologous variants, appeared characteristic of ankylosing spondylitis blood.

The clonotype originates from a male donor with ankylosing spondylitis. The chain uses TRBV5-5 and TRBJ2-1, with D maybe TRBD2 (6 bases). The specimen sequenced was blood, either unsorted or a sorted T cell fraction (not recorded which). For the CDR3, the DNA is TGTGCCAGCAGCTTGGGACTAGTCCTTAATGAGCAGTTCTTC. Protein: CASSLGLVLNEQFF.